This T cell receptor (beta chain) stems from a study of cytomegalovirus exposure and HLA in healthy donors (TCRdb year 2017). Context from the whole study: An earlier analysis of approximately 640 of the donors reported about 290 Gb of sequence data and 120 million or so unique TCR beta sequences from 150 million to 200 million T cells. An early release covering some 640 HLA-typed donors comprised 250 to 350 gigabases of sequencing data and approximately 85 million unique TCR sequences. The genetic ancestry cluster associated with self-reported Caucasian donors included over 80% of the approximately 400 genotyped donors. The aim of the study was to test whether cataloging public T cell receptors could identify signatures of past pathogen exposure. The study used immunosequencing to profile the T cell repertoires of under 700 subjects and linked those repertoires to cytomegalovirus serostatus. In addition to the first cohort of roughly 700 subjects, a separate validation cohort of 120 different subjects was used. The study combined high-throughput TCR immunosequencing, statistical association of individual TCRs with disease status, and machine learning to predict cytomegalovirus infection status. A later analysis re-analyzed previously published TCR beta repertoires from about 600 donors and added high-resolution HLA genotyping to study TCR occurrence patterns. In the later analysis, no new phenotypic data were used to find candidate immune exposures; instead, reliance was placed on TCR beta sequences and their occurrence across donors. In an earlier analysis of a few hundred of the donors, high-throughput TCR beta sequencing was used to judge whether each TCR beta V gene segment behaved as functional or pseudogenic. Donor age, sex, ethnicity and CMV serostatus were compiled together with the repertoire data. Genome-wide SNP genotypes for about three fifths of the roughly 700 donors were used in a later genetic analysis, which treated that subset as a discovery cohort. Every discovery cohort repertoire had been produced on one sequencing platform. HLA typing included class I and class II loci at four-digit resolution. Typing coverage differed by locus: A, B, C, DRB1 and DQB1 were typed in roughly 620-630 donors, DQA1 in approximately 520, DPA1 in 600 to 610, and DPB1 in just under 490. Four to six DR-DQ haplotypes were handled as single units for association and clustering, since linkage in the cohort was strong. On average, roughly 250,000 unique TCR beta nucleotide sequences were sequenced per donor among some 420 genotyped donors of the cohort, with about 19% of those sequences being non-productive.

On the study overall, not on this receptor specifically: The classifier was reported to diagnose cytomegalovirus status with high specificity and sensitivity in both the original and validation cohorts. When HLA alleles, especially DR and DQ, strongly co-occurred, attributing TCR associations to individual alleles was difficult. This cohort had only TCR beta chains sequenced, and the lack of alpha or paired-chain data limited which features could be detected. In a later genetic analysis, a missense DCLRE1C variant was associated with V-gene and J-gene trimming of TCR beta chains, and the association was replicated in an independent cohort. Some IMGT-functional V segments, including TRBV6-2 and TRBV6-3, could not be distinguished by the 87-base-pair reads and were therefore excluded. A further reported finding was that TCR beta sequences accurately predicted the HLA-A and HLA-B alleles for most subjects in the first cohort. A later analysis associated approximately 17,000 TCR beta sequences with specific HLA alleles at a false discovery rate of 0.05. Correlated functional status among segregating V segments might be attributable to linkage disequilibrium, but an unknown experimental factor could not be ruled out. According to the authors, the approach could potentially be generalized to other disease states and immunological phenotypes. According to a later analysis, most CMV-associated TCR beta chains appeared to be HLA-restricted, and the HLA associations seemed to be driven largely by CMV exposure. According to a later genetic analysis, donors in an Asian-associated ancestry cluster had fewer N-insertions in productive TCRs than the roughly 660-donor mean. Some 15 rarely observed V segments, including chromosome 9 orphons, were excluded from the earlier analysis of approximately 600 of the donors because counts were too low. The sequencing pipeline was judged likely to have produced a cluster of highly shared sequence variants as a technical artifact. Because HLA typing was missing for some donors at each locus, association tests included only the typed subset. Immune exposure information for the cohort was limited to CMV serostatus. Sequencing depth was assumed to be roughly uniform across donors in the presence/absence analyses, though that assumption may not hold. While some public TCRs were present in many individuals, most TCR sequences turned up only very rarely across donors. A later analysis found that TCR association rates varied across HLA loci, with DRB1 alleles showing the most associated TCRs and HLA-C alleles the fewest. A later analysis reported that several top co-occurrence clusters appeared linked to parvovirus B19, influenza, CMV and Epstein-Barr virus. The study gave a list of under 200 TCR beta chains associated with cytomegalovirus. A few of the identified cytomegalovirus-associated TCR beta chains were confirmed in vitro to be specific for cytomegalovirus antigens. In a later analysis, HLA-associated TCR beta chains were found to be more clonally expanded and to have lower generation probabilities than equally common non-associated chains. In an earlier analysis of some 500 of the donors, most TCR beta V segments appeared in productive rearrangements about 87% or about 30% of the time, broadly matching IMGT annotations.

Remarks on this clone: This clone's antigen is unknown. No much larger clonotype is one base removed from it; base qualities were not supplied.

The CDR3 holds 17 amino acids from the cysteine to the phenylalanine. Kept here is only the CDR3 DNA, which spans 51 bases and is read in frame from base 1. For CDR1 and CDR2, the germline V gene lists ENHRY and SYGVKD. Unmatched junction bases come to 13, with V trimmed by 4 bases and J by 8 bases. Library preparation used the immunoSEQ multiplex PCR assay. For the multiplex PCR, a mixture combining 60 forward primers for TCR Vbeta segments and 13 reverse primers for TCR Jbeta segments was used. Amplification of the CDR3 region of rearranged TCR beta genes was performed with a multiplex PCR assay on genomic DNA. Amplified TCR beta libraries were sequenced as 87-base-pair reads on the Illumina HiSeq System. From the authors' description of their analysis: A later analysis tallied 75 million to 95 million unique TCR beta chains across the approximately 670 repertoires, and approximately 11 million of those chains were shared by two or more donors. Raw reads were error-corrected and collapsed into unique sequences by a nearest-neighbor algorithm in which closely related sequences were merged to remove PCR and sequencing errors. CDR3 sequences were aligned to IMGT reference sequences to assign V, D and J gene segments. For a sequence to be retained, at least a six-nucleotide match to both a V gene segment and a J gene segment was required. Rearrangements were called productive when the CDR3 lacked stop codons and stayed in frame with V and J; all others were non-productive. Following IMGT convention, CDR3 was defined as the stretch from the second conserved V-encoded cysteine to the conserved J-encoded phenylalanine. In an earlier analysis of 500 to 650 of the donors, sequences lacking an unambiguous match to a single V gene segment were excluded. An earlier analysis of 450 to 650 of the donors called V segments functional above 56.7% productive rearrangements and segregating when the between-donor standard deviation exceeded 5%. A statistical classification framework was developed to diagnose cytomegalovirus status using the catalog of TCR beta chain sequences. A later analysis assigned V and J genes by comparing TCR nucleotide sequences with IMGT/GENE-DB human TR gene sequences. A later analysis assigned CDR3 sequences and most-parsimonious VDJ recombination scenarios with the TCRdist pipeline. In a later analysis, each TCR beta chain was defined by its CDR3 amino acid sequence together with its V-gene family, and reads without a unique V-gene family were excluded. In a later analysis, 450 to 600 highly shared, low-generation-probability nucleotide sequences were removed to address suspected cross-contamination and a sequencing artifact. For each public chain, a later analysis derived a clonal expansion index from normalized ranks of inferred template counts within each repertoire. Generation probabilities in a later analysis came from a VDJ recombination model fitted to out-of-frame rearrangements, and those results were checked against IGoR. A later analysis scored TCR-TCR, TCR-HLA and TCR-CMV co-occurrence with hypergeometric tests, applying a repertoire-size bias correction to TCR pairs. In a later analysis, false discovery rates were estimated by permuting HLA or CMV assignments 20 times. In a later analysis, co-occurring TCRs were grouped with DBSCAN, and TCRdist sequence similarity was added when clustering was performed within HLA-allele-positive subsets. For co-occurrence clustering, repertoires with fewer than 30,000 or more than 120,000 public chains were excluded, along with a handful of repertoires with anomalous nucleotide sharing. TCRdb carries this immuneACCESS record with in-frame sequences only. Its versions omit some clonotypes, under half of them owing to an unresolved V gene in the studies checked, with the rest unexplained. V, J and clone size reflect that table, while D and trimming were determined from the DNA. The sample records 160,000 or so clones, 80% to 90% of which are singletons. The ten largest make up 1.9% of the sample.

The cohort was made up of about 670 healthy bone marrow donors. All cohort members were sampled while nominally healthy, although unrecorded immune exposures were likely present. The donor was CMV seronegative and was included in the group of 352 seronegative cohort members. A peripheral blood sample was provided by each donor, and peripheral blood mononuclear cells were used for TCR beta sequencing. Genomic DNA was extracted from the blood cell samples with the Qiagen DNeasy Blood Extraction Kit. The sequencing input was PBMCs. The V and J genes are TRBV10-3 and TRBJ2-4; TRBD2 aligns with 11 central bases. This clonotype was obtained from a man aged 18 to 35 in good health and CMV-seronegative. Here the CDR3 is given as CAISASLLAGEGDIQYF. The nucleotides read TGTGCCATCAGTGCCTCCCTACTAGCGGGAGAAGGGGACATTCAGTACTTC.